This is a list of T cell receptor beta chains from one sample in a study of cytomegalovirus exposure and HLA in healthy donors. Here immunoSEQ multiplex PCR was the method, and the copy in TCRdb shows in-frame clones only, minus some. The sample holds some 130,000 clones, approximately 72% seen once. Sequencing was performed on PBMCs. Source of these receptors: a human donor in good health. CDR3s include the opening cysteine and the closing phenylalanine or tryptophan.

V gene	J gene	CDR3 protein
TRBV15	TRBJ2-3	CATSRGTSGSTDTQYF
TRBV6-1	TRBJ1-5	CASSEFVTGYNQPQHF
TRBV27	TRBJ1-1	CASRNRGNTEAFF
TRBV10-3	TRBJ1-5	CAISESERNQPQHF
TRBV9	TRBJ2-3	CASSERGLAGSTAGDTQYF
TRBV7-9	TRBJ2-2	CASSSFGGTSVNTGELFF
TRBV27	TRBJ1-3	CASSSQGPGNTIYF
TRBV28	TRBJ1-6	CASSLLGDNSPLHF
TRBV11-3	TRBJ2-5	CASSFGSTSQETQYF
TRBV4-1	TRBJ2-7	CASSQERAGGHEQYF
TRBV6-5	TRBJ2-5	CASTYLGGDQETQYF
TRBV7-8	TRBJ2-7	CASSAPDGTGVYVQYF
TRBV2	TRBJ2-2	CASRPDRVGELFF
TRBV28	TRBJ2-7	CASSSPGEQYF
TRBV6-5	TRBJ1-1	CASSYWQGSTRTEAFF
TRBV5-1	TRBJ2-7	CASSLRSSYEQYF
TRBV9	TRBJ2-5	CASSVEEGYQETQYF
TRBV18	TRBJ1-4	CASSPPGTGINEKLFF
TRBV10-2	TRBJ2-3	CASMGGTGLTDTQYF
TRBV7-2	TRBJ1-1	CASSVVPGGSTEAFF
TRBV29-1	TRBJ2-2	CSGAGTMNTGELFF
TRBV7-2	TRBJ2-5	CASSQGVITSGGDQETQYF
TRBV5-5	TRBJ2-7	CASTGGLAGVTEQYF
TRBV6-1	TRBJ1-1	CASSILTGATEAFF
TRBV30	TRBJ2-5	CAWSRDTPSETQYF
TRBV4-2	TRBJ2-7	CASSQENGVYEQYF
TRBV11-2	TRBJ2-2	CASSLDLAVGELFF
TRBV13	TRBJ2-1	CASSRKGWDLAGDSYNEQFF
TRBV7-9	TRBJ2-1	CANSRKGQGPYNEQFF
TRBV19	TRBJ1-4	CASSSKGGARLSEKLFF
TRBV4-3	TRBJ1-2	CASSQAFIREQYGYTF
TRBV14	TRBJ2-2	CASSHLIGVDTGELFF
TRBV11-1	TRBJ2-7	CASSQNRVEQYF
TRBV28	TRBJ1-5	CASSLGGRENQPQHF
TRBV9	TRBJ1-6	CASSYREGNSPLHF
TRBV4-1	TRBJ1-5	CASSQDHNFGEPQHF
TRBV7-2	TRBJ1-4	CASSLTPASNEKLFF
TRBV19	TRBJ1-5	CASTVTGGGQPQHF
TRBV11-3	TRBJ2-1	CASSLGHEQFF
TRBV28	TRBJ1-2	CASRPPGSTINDF
TRBV2	TRBJ2-7	CASSEEREREQYF
TRBV7-7	TRBJ2-5	CASSLGSGRRETQYF
TRBV27	TRBJ1-5	CASGSRVNQPQHF
TRBV2	TRBJ2-5	CASSGGTRNRNQETQYF
TRBV2	TRBJ1-1	CASSATAVERTEAFF
TRBV5-4	TRBJ2-7	CASSLGGYRAPYEQYF
TRBV5-6	TRBJ1-1	CASSMPGQGRTEAFF